The rows below give T cell receptor beta chains drawn from one sample of a study of identical twins. Each CDR3 protein is one row after TCRdb ran MiXCR on the 5' RACE reads. Of 500,000 or so distinct CDR3 sequences listed, over 12% are singletons. The same data also contributed to another study, on yellow fever vaccine responses in identical twins.

Sample: CD4+ T cells sorted from blood. These receptors were obtained from a woman younger than 35 in good health. Both conserved end residues are part of each CDR3. A D gene is named only where the DNA matches it firmly. Only part of the rows carry a size: once, few, many, or a class if the clone is expanded.

j_gene | v_gene | abundance | d_gene | CDR3aa | CDR3nt
TRBJ1-1 | TRBV20-1 | many | . | CSAKNGENTEAFF | TGCAGTGCTAAGAATGGAGAAAACACTGAAGCTTTCTTT
TRBJ2-5 | TRBV5-1 | . | . | CASSSGLFGETQYF | TGCGCCAGCAGCTCGGGACTCTTTGGAGAGACCCAGTACTTC
TRBJ2-7 | TRBV7-7 | few | . | CASSAERFGNEQYF | TGTGCTAGCAGCGCAGAGCGGTTTGGAAACGAGCAGTACTTC
TRBJ2-5 | TRBV15 | few | TRBD2 | CATSRDWGGGQETQYF | TGTGCCACCAGCAGAGATTGGGGGGGAGGGCAAGAGACCCAGTACTTC
TRBJ2-1 | TRBV12-3/TRBV12-4 | many | TRBD2 | CASSLRGLAGRNEQFF | TGTGCCAGCAGTTTGAGGGGACTAGCGGGGAGAAATGAGCAGTTCTTC
TRBJ2-1 | TRBV28 | . | . | CASSRLAALSYNEQFF | TGTGCCAGCAGTAGATTAGCGGCCTTATCCTACAATGAGCAGTTCTTC
TRBJ2-5 | TRBV10-3 | . | TRBD1 | CATVRGIQETQYF | TGTGCCACCGTCAGGGGGATTCAAGAGACCCAGTACTTC
TRBJ2-3 | TRBV7-8 | few | TRBD1 | CASLRDRDTDTQYF | TGTGCCAGCCTCCGGGACAGGGACACAGATACGCAGTATTTT
TRBJ1-1 | TRBV11-2 | . | . | CASSPQTMNTEAFF | TGTGCCAGCAGCCCACAGACAATGAACACTGAAGCTTTCTTT
TRBJ1-1 | TRBV28 | . | . | CASSSVSVRGTEAFF | TGTGCCAGCAGTTCTGTCAGCGTCCGGGGCACTGAAGCTTTCTTT
TRBJ1-1 | TRBV6-5 | . | TRBD1 | CASRYDRGRNTEAFF | TGTGCCAGCAGATACGACAGGGGGCGGAACACTGAAGCTTTCTTT
TRBJ2-7 | TRBV15 | few | TRBD1 | CATSRTGQGATYEQYF | TGTGCCACCAGCAGGACAGGACAGGGGGCTACCTACGAGCAGTACTTC
TRBJ2-7 | TRBV28 | few | TRBD2 | CASSFSSGVYEQYF | TGTGCCAGCAGTTTTTCTAGCGGAGTCTACGAGCAGTACTTC
TRBJ2-4 | TRBV20-1 | few | . | CSATPRASAKNIQYF | TGCAGTGCGACCCCGAGAGCTTCAGCCAAAAACATTCAGTACTTC
TRBJ2-5 | TRBV14 | . | TRBD2 | CASSQGALAGVLETQYF | TGTGCCAGCAGCCAAGGGGCGCTAGCGGGAGTGTTAGAGACCCAGTACTTC
TRBJ2-6 | TRBV10-1 | . | . | CASSEAGAGANVLTF | TGCGCCAGCAGTGAGGCAGGGGCTGGGGCCAACGTCCTGACTTTC
TRBJ2-5 | TRBV5-1 | few | . | CASSLGPDSQETQYF | TGCGCCAGCAGCTTGGGTCCTGACAGCCAAGAGACCCAGTACTTC
TRBJ2-2 | TRBV28 | . | . | CASSLRPQGNTGELFF | TGTGCCAGCAGTTTACGGCCCCAGGGAAACACCGGGGAGCTGTTTTTT
TRBJ2-3 | TRBV29-1 | many | . | CSVGRLQANTDTQYF | TGCAGCGTTGGACGACTTCAAGCAAATACAGATACGCAGTATTTT
TRBJ1-2 | TRBV12-3/TRBV12-4 | few | . | CASRLTLGDNYGYTF | TGTGCCAGCAGATTAACCCTTGGCGATAACTATGGCTACACCTTC
TRBJ2-3 | TRBV7-6 | . | TRBD1 | CASSLYRGSLF | TGTGCCAGCAGCTTATACAGGGGGTCCCTTTTT
TRBJ1-5 | TRBV7-9 | . | . | CASSREGGNQPQHF | TGTGCCAGCAGCAGGGAGGGCGGCAATCAGCCCCAGCATTTT
TRBJ2-1 | TRBV5-6 | few | TRBD2 | CASSSGLAVLYNEQFF | TGTGCCAGCAGCTCTGGACTAGCGGTTTTGTACAATGAGCAGTTCTTC
TRBJ2-3 | TRBV29-1 | many | . | CSVDSGFPDTQYF | TGCAGCGTTGATTCGGGGTTCCCAGATACGCAGTATTTT
TRBJ2-5 | TRBV7-2 | . | TRBD2 | CASSHRTSGKETQYF | TGTGCCAGCAGCCACCGGACTAGCGGAAAAGAGACCCAGTACTTC
TRBJ1-1 | TRBV5-1 | few | . | CASSTGGGTEAFF | TGCGCCAGCAGCACCGGCGGGGGCACTGAAGCTTTCTTT
TRBJ2-3 | TRBV7-9 | many | . | CASSLGEDTQYF | TGTGCCAGCAGCTTAGGAGAGGATACGCAGTATTTT
TRBJ2-2 | TRBV2 | . | . | CASKASGELFF | TGTGCCAGCAAGGCATCCGGGGAGCTGTTTTTT
TRBJ1-3 | TRBV21-1 | few | . | CASSNLDRSSGNTIYF | TGTGCCAGCAGCAATTTGGACAGGAGCTCTGGAAACACCATATATTTT
TRBJ2-4 | TRBV2 | few | . | CASRRSGVGAKNIQYF | TGTGCCAGCAGGCGATCAGGGGTGGGAGCCAAAAACATTCAGTACTTC
TRBJ2-4 | TRBV18 | few | . | CASSPERGRAVAKNIQYF | TGTGCCAGCTCACCTGAGAGGGGTCGGGCGGTCGCCAAAAACATTCAGTACTTC
TRBJ2-3 | TRBV20-1 | few | TRBD2 | CSASNPREVGTDTQYF | TGCAGTGCTAGTAACCCGCGGGAGGTTGGGACAGATACGCAGTATTTT
TRBJ2-3 | TRBV29-1 | . | . | CSVIRAGRDTQYF | TGCAGCGTAATTAGGGCCGGCCGAGATACGCAGTATTTT
TRBJ2-5 | TRBV5-1 | . | . | CASSLGDFQETQYF | TGCGCCAGCAGCCTTGGGGACTTCCAAGAGACCCAGTACTTC
TRBJ2-7 | TRBV3-1 | . | . | CASSQVGGQGGINF | TGTGCCAGCAGCCAAGTTGGAGGCCAGGGGGGGATTAACTTC
TRBJ1-6 | TRBV4-3 | . | . | CASSQLVDSPLHF | TGCGCCAGCAGCCAACTAGTTGATTCACCCCTCCACTTT
TRBJ2-3 | TRBV7-9 | . | TRBD1 | CASSLLPGQGMDTQYF | TGTGCCAGCAGCTTATTACCGGGACAGGGGATGGATACGCAGTATTTT